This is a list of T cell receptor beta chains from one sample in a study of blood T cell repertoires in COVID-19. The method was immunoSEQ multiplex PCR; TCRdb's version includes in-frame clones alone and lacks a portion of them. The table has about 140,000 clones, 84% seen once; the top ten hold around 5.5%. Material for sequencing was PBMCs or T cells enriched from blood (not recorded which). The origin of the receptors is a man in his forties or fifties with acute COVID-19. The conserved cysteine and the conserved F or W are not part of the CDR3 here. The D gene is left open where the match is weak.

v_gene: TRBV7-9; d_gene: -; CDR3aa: ASSPAGAMNTEAF
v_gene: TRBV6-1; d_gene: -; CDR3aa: ASSEGWGRNQPQH
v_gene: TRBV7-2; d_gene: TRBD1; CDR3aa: ASSLDRQETQY
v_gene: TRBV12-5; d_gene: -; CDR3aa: ASGLGQLGQNTGELF
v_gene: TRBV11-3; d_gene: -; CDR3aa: ASSLYSSYEQY
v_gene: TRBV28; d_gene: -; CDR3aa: ASSTRTRADTQY
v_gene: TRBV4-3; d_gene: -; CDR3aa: ASSQENTGWGTGELF
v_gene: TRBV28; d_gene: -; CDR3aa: ASSGLSAGRSYNEQF
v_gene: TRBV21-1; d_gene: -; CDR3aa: ASTTAFDGELF
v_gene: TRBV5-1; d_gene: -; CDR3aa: ASRGGLPYEQY
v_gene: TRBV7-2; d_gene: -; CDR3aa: ASSLNGGAGYGYT
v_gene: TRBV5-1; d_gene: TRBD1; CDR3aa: ASSFGTDAYEQY
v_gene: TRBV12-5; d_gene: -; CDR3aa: ASDSDWASEAF
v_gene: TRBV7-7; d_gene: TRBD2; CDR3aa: ASSPRTSGSYEQF
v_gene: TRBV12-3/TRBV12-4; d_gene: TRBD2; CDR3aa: ASLGGTDNEQF
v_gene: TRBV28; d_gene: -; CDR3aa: ASSLPGERSYEQY
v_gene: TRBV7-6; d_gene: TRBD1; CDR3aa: ASSPQGGETQY
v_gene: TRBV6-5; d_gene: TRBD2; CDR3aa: ATRRGTRPYEQY
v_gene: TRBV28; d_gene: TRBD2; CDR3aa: ASRPSGSYYEQF
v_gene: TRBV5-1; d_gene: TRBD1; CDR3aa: ASSYMGQGNEKLF
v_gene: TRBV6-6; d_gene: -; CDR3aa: ASSQPPSGLLNTEAF
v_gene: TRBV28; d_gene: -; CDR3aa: ASSQNTEAF
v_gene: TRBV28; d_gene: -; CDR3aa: ASSFGRAQGYGYT
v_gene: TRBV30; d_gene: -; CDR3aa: AWSGAETQY
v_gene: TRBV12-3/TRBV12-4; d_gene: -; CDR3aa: ASSQTGQQPQH
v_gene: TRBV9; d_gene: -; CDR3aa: ASSVGPGNSYNSPLH
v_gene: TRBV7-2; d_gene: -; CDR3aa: ASSSPTLAKNIQY
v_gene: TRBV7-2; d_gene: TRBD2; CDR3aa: ASSLLLAGGLEQY
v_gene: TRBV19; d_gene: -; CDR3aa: ASHRDGNQPQH